The present entry profiles one T cell receptor beta chain with its context. As handled by the study authors: Reference gene primer amplification gave nucleated cell count estimates. Generated by immunoSEQ multiplex PCR, the TCRdb table keeps only in-frame clones and is missing some. The DNA was the basis for D and trimming; V, J and clone size are from that table. This table has approximately 280,000 clones, around 87% appearing once. The CDR3 consists of 15 residues. The V and J ends lost 5 bases and 0 bases respectively, with 11 bases between them. Germline CDR1 and CDR2: LNHDA and SQIVND (reference sequence). These data come from a study of blood T cell repertoires in COVID-19. Background on the study: The origin of the acute and convalescent COVID-19 samples was the United States, Italy and Spain. The analysed material was cDNA or gDNA that came from T cells, B-cell-depleted T cells, or PBMCs.

The sequenced material came from peripheral blood. The rearrangement links TRBV19 to TRBJ1-5; a weak D match, TRBD1 (5 bases). This TCR came from a woman aged 25 to 45 who had recovered from COVID-19. The CDR3 reads CASSLRGASNQPQHF. The CDR3 nucleotides are TGTGCCAGTAGTCTCCGTGGGGCTAGCAATCAGCCCCAGCATTTT.